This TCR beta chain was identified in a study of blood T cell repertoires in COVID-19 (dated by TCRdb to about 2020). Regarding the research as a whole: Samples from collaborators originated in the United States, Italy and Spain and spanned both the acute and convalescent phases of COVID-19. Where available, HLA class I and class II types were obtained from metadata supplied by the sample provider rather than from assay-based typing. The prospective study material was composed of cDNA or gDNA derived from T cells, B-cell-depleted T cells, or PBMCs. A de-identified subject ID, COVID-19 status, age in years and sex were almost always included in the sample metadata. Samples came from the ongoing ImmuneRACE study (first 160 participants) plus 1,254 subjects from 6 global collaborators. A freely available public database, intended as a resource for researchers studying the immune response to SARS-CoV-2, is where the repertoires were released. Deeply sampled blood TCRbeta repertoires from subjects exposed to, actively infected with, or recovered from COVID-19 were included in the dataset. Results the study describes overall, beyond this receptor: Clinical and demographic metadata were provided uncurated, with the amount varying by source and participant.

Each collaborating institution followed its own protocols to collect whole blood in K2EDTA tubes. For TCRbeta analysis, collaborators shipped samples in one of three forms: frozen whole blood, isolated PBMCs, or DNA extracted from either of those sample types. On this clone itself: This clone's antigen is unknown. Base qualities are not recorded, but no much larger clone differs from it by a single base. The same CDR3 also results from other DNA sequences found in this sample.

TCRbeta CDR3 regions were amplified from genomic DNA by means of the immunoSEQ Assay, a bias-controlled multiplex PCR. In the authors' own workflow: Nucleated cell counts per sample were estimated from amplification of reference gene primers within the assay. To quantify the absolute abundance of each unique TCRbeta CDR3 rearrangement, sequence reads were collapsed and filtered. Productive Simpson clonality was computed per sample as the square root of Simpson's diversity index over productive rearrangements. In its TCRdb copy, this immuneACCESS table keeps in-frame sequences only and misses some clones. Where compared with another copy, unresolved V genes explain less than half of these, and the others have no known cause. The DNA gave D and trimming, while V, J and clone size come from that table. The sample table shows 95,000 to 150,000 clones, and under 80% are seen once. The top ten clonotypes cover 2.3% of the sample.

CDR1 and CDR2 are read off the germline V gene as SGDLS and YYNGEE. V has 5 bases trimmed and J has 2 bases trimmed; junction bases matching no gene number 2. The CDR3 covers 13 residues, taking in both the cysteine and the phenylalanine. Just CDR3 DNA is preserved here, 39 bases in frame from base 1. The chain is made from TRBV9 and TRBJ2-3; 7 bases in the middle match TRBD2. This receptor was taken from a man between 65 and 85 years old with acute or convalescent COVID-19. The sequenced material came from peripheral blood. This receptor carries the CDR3 CASRGGSTDTQYF. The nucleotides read TGTGCCAGCAGGGGGGGGTCCACAGATACGCAGTATTTT.